Listed below are T cell receptor beta chains from one sample, sequenced in a study of blood T cells in healthy people across ages. TCRdb analysed the 5' RACE reads with MiXCR anew, one entry per CDR3 protein. The profile shows about 1 million distinct CDR3 sequences, around 43% of them singletons. The sample consisted of blood. All receptors come from a woman in her sixties in good health. Both conserved end residues are part of each CDR3.

TRBV7-6 CASSVVREWDEQFF
TRBV15 CATSLFPDSSSYEQYF
TRBV18 CASSPSGRRPDEQYF
TRBV10-3 CAISEGAGSYEQYF
TRBV27 CASGIAGVYEQYF
TRBV7-2 CASSFIAGKGEAFF
TRBV20-1 CSASLLQDRGQGYTF
TRBV4-2 CASSQDWRGTDYEQFF
TRBV3-1 CASSLGGIEDGYTF
TRBV9 CASSPPGTSGYNEQYF
TRBV4-1 CASSQDRTGEICEQYF
TRBV12-3/TRBV12-4 CASSLLGQQYNEQFF